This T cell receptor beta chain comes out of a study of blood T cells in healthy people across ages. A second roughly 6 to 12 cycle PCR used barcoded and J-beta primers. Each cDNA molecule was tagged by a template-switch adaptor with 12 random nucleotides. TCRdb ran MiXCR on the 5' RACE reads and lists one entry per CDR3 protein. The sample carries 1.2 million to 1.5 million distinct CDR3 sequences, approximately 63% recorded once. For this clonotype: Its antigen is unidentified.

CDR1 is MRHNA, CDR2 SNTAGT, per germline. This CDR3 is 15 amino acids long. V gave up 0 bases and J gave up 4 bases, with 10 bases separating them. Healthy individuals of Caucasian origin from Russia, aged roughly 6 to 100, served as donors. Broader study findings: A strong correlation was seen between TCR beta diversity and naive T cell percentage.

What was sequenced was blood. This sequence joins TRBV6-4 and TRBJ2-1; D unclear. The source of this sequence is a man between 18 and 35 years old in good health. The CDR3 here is CASSDSLEGYNEQFF. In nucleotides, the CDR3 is TGTGCCAGCAGTGACTCCTTGGAAGGGTACAATGAGCAGTTCTTC.